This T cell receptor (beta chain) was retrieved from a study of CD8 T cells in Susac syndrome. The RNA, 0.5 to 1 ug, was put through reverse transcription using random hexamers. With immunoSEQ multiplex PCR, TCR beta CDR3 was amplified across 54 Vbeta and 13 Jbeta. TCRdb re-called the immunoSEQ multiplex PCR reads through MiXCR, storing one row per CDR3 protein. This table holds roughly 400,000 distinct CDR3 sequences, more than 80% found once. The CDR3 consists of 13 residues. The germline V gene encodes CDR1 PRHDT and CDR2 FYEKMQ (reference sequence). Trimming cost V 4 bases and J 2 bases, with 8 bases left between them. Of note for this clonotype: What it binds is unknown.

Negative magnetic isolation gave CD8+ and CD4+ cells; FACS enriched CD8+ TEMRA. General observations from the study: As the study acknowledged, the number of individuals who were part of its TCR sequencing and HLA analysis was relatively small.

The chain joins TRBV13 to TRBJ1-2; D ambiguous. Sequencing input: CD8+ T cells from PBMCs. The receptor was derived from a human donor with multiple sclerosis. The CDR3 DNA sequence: TGTGCCAGCAGCTCGCACTCAAACTATGGCTACACCTTC. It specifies CASSSHSNYGYTF.